Listed below are T cell receptor beta chains from one sample, sequenced in a study of beta chain features in type 1 diabetes. The repertoire was sequenced with immunoSEQ multiplex PCR; TCRdb's copy has only in-frame clones and lacks some. The sample consists of over 40,000 clones, approximately 56% of them appearing once. Input material: Tregs from blood. The receptor set was obtained from a woman between 18 and 29 years old in good health. CDR3s include the opening cysteine and the closing phenylalanine or tryptophan. A D gene is named only where the DNA matches it firmly. Clone size is shown for a subset of rows, as once, few, many or a class of expanded clone.

v_call	clone_size	cdr3_length	j_call	d_call	cdr3_nt	cdr3_aa
TRBV30	few	13	TRBJ1-6	TRBD1	TGTGCCTTACAGACAGGGAGTAATTCACCCCTCCACTTT	CALQTGSNSPLHF
TRBV2	.	19	TRBJ2-7	TRBD2	TGTGCCAGCGGTCGATCGTTTTTGCTTAAGACTAGCGGGAGGAACGAGCAGTACTTC	CASGRSFLLKTSGRNEQYF
TRBV6-5	.	14	TRBJ1-4	.	TGTGCCAGCAGTTACCGGGACAAAAAAGAAAAACTGTTTTTT	CASSYRDKKEKLFF
TRBV7-3	few	15	TRBJ2-2	TRBD2	TGTGCCAGCAGGGGGGAGCTAGCGGGTGCCGGGGAGCTGTTTTTT	CASRGELAGAGELFF
TRBV5-1	.	14	TRBJ2-7	.	TGCGCCAGCAGCTTGCTTGACGGAGCCTACGAGCAGTACTTC	CASSLLDGAYEQYF
TRBV5-6	few	15	TRBJ2-7	TRBD1	TGTGCCAGCAGCTTCCGGACAGGGGGCTCCACCGAGCAGTACTTC	CASSFRTGGSTEQYF
TRBV5-1	.	15	TRBJ2-7	TRBD1	TGCGCCAGCAGCTTCCAAACAGGGGCGTACTACGAGCAGTACTTC	CASSFQTGAYYEQYF
TRBV15	.	18	TRBJ2-4	TRBD2	TGTGCCACCAGCAGACCCCGGACTAGCGGCATCACGGAAAACATTCAGTACTTC	CATSRPRTSGITENIQYF
TRBV7-9	.	17	TRBJ1-2	TRBD1	TGTGCCAGCAGCTTAGGTGGGACAGGGGGCGCTAGGTCTGGCTACACCTTC	CASSLGGTGGARSGYTF
TRBV11-1	few	15	TRBJ2-7	TRBD1	TGTGCCAGCAGCTCCCCGGGACAGGGAGTCTACGAGCAGTACTTC	CASSSPGQGVYEQYF
TRBV29-1	once	15	TRBJ1-1	.	TGCAGCGTTGAAGGTAGACGGGGAATTACCACTGAAGCTTTCTTT	CSVEGRRGITTEAFF
TRBV7-9	few	15	TRBJ1-1	.	TGTGCCAGCAGCTTAGCCGCGTTTAGGGGGATGGAAGCTTTCTTT	CASSLAAFRGMEAFF
TRBV2	few	16	TRBJ2-1	.	TGTGCCAGCAGTGAAGAGGGGCGGGGGCCCTACAATGAGCAGTTCTTC	CASSEEGRGPYNEQFF
TRBV6-5	.	15	TRBJ2-1	.	TGTGCCAGCCTGACAGGAGGATTCTCCTACAATGAGCAGTTCTTC	CASLTGGFSYNEQFF
TRBV6-1	.	16	TRBJ1-5	.	TGTGCCAGCAGTGAGGTAATAGGACAGAGCAATCAGCCCCAGCATTTT	CASSEVIGQSNQPQHF
TRBV5-8	.	16	TRBJ1-4	.	TGTGCCAGCAGCCCCGGACAAAACTTGGCTAATGAAAAACTGTTTTTT	CASSPGQNLANEKLFF
TRBV5-4	.	13	TRBJ1-2	.	TGTGCCAGCAGCCCCCAGGGGTACTATGGCTACACCTTC	CASSPQGYYGYTF
TRBV4-1	.	17	TRBJ2-2	TRBD2	TGCGCCAGCAGCCAGCCACTAGCGGGAGGGATGAGCGGGGAGCTGTTTTTT	CASSQPLAGGMSGELFF
TRBV7-2	.	18	TRBJ2-6	TRBD1	TGTGCCAGCAGCTTAGTGTCGGGACAGCTCTCTGGGGCCAACGTCCTGACTTTC	CASSLVSGQLSGANVLTF
TRBV7-2	.	15	TRBJ2-1	TRBD1	TGTGCCAGCAGCTTAGCAACAGGGGATAACAATGAGCAGTTCTTC	CASSLATGDNNEQFF
TRBV5-1	few	13	TRBJ2-4	TRBD1	TGCGCCAGCAGCTTGGGACAGGGAAACATTCAGTACTTC	CASSLGQGNIQYF
TRBV7-9	few	14	TRBJ2-3	.	TGTGCCAGCAGCCGGGACTCCGCTCAGGATACGCAGTATTTT	CASSRDSAQDTQYF
TRBV11-2	.	15	TRBJ2-7	.	TGTGCCAGCAGCTTAGTTACAGGCATCGGCTACGAGCAGTACTTC	CASSLVTGIGYEQYF